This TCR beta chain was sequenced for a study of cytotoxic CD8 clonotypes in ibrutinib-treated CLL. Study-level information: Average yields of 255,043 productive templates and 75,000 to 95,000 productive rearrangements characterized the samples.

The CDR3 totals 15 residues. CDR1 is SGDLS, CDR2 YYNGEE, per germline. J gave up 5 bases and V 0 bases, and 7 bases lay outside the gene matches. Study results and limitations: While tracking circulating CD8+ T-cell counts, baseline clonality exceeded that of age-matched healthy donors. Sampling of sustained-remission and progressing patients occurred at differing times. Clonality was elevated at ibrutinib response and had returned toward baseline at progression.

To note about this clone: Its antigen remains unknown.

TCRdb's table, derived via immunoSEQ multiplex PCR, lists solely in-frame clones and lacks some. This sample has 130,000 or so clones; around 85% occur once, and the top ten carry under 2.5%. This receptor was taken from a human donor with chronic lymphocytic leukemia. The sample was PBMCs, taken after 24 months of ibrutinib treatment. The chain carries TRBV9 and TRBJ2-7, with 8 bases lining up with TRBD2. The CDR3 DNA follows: TGTGCCAGCAGCGTAGATCAGCGGGGGTCCAACGAGCAGTACTTC. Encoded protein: CASSVDQRGSNEQYF.